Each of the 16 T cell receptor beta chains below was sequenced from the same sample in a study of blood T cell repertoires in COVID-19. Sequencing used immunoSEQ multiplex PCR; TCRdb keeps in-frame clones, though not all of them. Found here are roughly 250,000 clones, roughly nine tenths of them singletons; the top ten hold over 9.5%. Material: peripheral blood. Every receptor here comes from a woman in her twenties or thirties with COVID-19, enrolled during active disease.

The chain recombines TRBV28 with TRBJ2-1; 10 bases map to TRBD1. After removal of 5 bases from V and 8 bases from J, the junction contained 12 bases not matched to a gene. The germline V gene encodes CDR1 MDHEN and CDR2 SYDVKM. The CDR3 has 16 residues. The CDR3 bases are TGTGCCAGCAGTCCACCGTCAGACAGGGGGCTTTATGAGCAGTTCTTC. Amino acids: CASSPPSDRGLYEQFF.

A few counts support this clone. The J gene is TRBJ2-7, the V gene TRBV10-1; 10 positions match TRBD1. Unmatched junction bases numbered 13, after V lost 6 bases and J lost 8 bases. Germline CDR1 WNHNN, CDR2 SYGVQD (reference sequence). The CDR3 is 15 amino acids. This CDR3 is CASSATGGAFGQQYF. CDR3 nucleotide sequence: TGCGCCAGCAGCGCGACAGGGGGCGCCTTCGGGCAGCAGTACTTC.

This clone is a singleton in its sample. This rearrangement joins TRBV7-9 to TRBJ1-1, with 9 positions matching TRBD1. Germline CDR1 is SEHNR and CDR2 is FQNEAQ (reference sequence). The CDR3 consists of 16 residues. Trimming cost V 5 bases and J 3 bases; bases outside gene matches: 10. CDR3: CASSARQGEYDTEAFF. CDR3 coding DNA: TGTGCCAGCAGCGCCAGACAGGGGGAGTATGACACTGAAGCTTTCTTT.

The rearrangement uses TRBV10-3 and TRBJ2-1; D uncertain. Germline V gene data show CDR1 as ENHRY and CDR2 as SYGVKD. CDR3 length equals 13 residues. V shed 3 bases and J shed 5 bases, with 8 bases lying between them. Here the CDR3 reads CAISDHADNEQFF. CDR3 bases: TGTGCCATCAGTGACCACGCGGACAATGAGCAGTTCTTC.

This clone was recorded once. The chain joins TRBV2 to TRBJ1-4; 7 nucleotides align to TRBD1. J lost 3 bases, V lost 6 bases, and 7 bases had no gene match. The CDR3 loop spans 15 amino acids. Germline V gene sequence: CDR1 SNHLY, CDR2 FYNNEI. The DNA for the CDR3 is TGTGCCAGCAGACCTGACAGGGCGTCTAATGAAAAACTGTTTTTT. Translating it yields CASRPDRASNEKLFF.

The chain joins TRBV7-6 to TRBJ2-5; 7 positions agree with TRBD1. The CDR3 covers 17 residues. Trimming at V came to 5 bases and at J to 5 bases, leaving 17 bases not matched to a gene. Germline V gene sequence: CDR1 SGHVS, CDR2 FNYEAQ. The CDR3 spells CASSLRGRDRQGETQYF. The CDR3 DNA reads TGTGCCAGCAGCCTCCGGGGCAGGGACCGACAGGGCGAGACCCAGTACTTC.

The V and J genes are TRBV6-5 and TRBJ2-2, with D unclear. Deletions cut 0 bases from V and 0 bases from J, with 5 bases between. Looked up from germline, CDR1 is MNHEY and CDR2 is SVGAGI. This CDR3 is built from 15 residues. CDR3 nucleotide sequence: TGTGCCAGCAGTTACTCGCGGACGAACACCGGGGAGCTGTTTTTT. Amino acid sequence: CASSYSRTNTGELFF.

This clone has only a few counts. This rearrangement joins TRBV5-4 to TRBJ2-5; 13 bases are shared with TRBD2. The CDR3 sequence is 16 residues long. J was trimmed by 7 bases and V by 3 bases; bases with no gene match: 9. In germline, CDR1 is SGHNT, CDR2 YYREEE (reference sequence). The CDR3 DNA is TGTGCCAGCAGCTCACGGACTAGCGGGGGTTCCGGGACCCAGTACTTC. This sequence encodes CASSSRTSGGSGTQYF.

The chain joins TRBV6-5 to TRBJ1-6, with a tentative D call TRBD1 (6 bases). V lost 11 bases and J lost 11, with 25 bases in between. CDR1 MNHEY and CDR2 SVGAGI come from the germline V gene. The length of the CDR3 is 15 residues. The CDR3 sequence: CAGGGKDRLGAPLHF. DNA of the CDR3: TGTGCCGGCGGGGGTAAAGACAGGCTTGGGGCACCCCTCCACTTT.

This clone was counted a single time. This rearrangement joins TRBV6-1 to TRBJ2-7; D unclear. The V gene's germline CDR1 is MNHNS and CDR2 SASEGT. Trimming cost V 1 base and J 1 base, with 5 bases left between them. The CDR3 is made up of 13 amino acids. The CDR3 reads CASSEGTSYEQYF. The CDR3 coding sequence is TGTGCCAGCAGTGAAGGAACTTCCTACGAGCAGTACTTC.

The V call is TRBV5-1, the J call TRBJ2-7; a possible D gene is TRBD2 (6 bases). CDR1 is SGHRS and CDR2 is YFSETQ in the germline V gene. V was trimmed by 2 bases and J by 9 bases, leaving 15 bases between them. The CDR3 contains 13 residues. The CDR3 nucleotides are TGCGCCAGCAGCTTAGGAGGGGTTAGCGGGCAGTACTTC. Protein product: CASSLGGVSGQYF.

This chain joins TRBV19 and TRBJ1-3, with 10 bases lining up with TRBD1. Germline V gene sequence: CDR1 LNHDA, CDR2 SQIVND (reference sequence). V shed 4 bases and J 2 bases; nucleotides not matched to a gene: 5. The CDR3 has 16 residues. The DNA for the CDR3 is TGTGCCAGTAGTAGACAGGGGGCGCAAACTGGAAACACCATATATTTT. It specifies CASSRQGAQTGNTIYF.

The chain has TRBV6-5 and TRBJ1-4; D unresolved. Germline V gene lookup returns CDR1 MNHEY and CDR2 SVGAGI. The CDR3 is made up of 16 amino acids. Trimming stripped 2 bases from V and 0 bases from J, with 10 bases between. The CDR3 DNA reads TGTGCCAGCAGTTACGATCAGGCCGCAACTAATGAAAAACTGTTTTTT. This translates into CASSYDQAATNEKLFF.

CDR3 sequence reads: CASRLTPSVTLHF. DNA of the CDR3: TGTGCCAGCAGATTAACCCCGTCGGTTACCCTCCACTTT. This rearrangement joins TRBV6-5 to TRBJ1-6; D gene unclear. Germline V gene data show CDR1 as MNHEY and CDR2 as SVGAGI. The V end lost 6 bases, the J end lost 14 bases, and 17 bases lay between the germline ends. CDR3 length: 13 residues.

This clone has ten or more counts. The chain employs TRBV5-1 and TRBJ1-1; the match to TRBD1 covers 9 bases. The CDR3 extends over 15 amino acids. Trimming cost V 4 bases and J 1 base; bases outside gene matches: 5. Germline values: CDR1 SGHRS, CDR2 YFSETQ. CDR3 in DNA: TGCGCCAGCAGCCGCCGGACAGGGGAGAACACTGAAGCTTTCTTT. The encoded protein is CASSRRTGENTEAFF.

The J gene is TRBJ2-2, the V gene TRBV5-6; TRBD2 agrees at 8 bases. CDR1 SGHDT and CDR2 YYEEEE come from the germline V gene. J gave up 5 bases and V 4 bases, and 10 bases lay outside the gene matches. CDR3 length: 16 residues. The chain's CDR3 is CASSLGLAGPTGELFF. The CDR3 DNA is TGTGCCAGCAGCCTTGGATTAGCGGGGCCAACCGGGGAGCTGTTTTTT.